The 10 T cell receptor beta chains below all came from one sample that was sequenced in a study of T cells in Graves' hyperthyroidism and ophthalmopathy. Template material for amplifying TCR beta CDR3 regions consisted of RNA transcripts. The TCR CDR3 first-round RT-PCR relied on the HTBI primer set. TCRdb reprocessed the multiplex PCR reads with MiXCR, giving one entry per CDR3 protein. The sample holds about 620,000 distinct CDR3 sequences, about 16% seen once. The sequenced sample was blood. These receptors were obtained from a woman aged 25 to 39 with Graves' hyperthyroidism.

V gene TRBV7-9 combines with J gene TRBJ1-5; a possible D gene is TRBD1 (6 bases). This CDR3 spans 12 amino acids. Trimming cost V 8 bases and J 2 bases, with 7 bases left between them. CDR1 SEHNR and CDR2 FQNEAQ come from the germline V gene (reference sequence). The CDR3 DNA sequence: TGTGCCAGCCGACAGGGCAATCAGCCCCAGCATTTT. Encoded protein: CASRQGNQPQHF.

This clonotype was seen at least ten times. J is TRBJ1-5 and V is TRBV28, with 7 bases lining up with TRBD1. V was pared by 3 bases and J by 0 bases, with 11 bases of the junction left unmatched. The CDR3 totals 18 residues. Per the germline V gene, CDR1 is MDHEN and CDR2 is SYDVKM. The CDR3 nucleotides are TGTGCCAGCAGTTTGGGGAAAAAGGGACAGCATAGCAATCAGCCCCAGCATTTT. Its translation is CASSLGKKGQHSNQPQHF.

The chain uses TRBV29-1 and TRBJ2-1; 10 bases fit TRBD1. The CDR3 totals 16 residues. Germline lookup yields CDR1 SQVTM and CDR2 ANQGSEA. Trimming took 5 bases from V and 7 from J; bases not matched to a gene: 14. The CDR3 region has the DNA TGCAGCGTTCCTTCAGGGGGGACAGGGGATCCGAATGAGCAGTTCTTC. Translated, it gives CSVPSGGTGDPNEQFF.

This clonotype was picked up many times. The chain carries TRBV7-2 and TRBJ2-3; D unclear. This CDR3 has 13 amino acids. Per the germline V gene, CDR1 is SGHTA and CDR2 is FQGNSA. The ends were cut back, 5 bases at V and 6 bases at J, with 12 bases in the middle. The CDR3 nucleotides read TGTGCCAGCAGCCCTTCTCAATCCGATACGCAGTATTTT. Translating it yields CASSPSQSDTQYF.

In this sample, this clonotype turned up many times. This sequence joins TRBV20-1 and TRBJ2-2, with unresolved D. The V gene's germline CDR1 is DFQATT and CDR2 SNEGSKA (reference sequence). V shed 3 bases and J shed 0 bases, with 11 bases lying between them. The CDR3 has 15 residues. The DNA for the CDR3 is TGCAGTGCTAGGGAGCAGAACGCGAACACCGGGGAGCTGTTTTTT. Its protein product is CSAREQNANTGELFF.

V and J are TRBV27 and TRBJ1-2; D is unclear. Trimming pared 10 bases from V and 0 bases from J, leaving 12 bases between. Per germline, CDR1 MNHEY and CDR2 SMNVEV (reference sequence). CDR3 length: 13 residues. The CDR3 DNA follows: TGTGCCACCGCACTAGTAGCTAACTATGGCTACACCTTC. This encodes CATALVANYGYTF.

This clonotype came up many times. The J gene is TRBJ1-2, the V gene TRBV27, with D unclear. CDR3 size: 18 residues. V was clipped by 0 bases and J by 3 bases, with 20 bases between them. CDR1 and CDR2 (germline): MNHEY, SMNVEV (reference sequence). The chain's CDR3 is CASSLSTPTSAVHYGYTF. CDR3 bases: TGTGCCAGCAGTTTATCAACACCGACGTCGGCAGTCCACTATGGCTACACCTTC.

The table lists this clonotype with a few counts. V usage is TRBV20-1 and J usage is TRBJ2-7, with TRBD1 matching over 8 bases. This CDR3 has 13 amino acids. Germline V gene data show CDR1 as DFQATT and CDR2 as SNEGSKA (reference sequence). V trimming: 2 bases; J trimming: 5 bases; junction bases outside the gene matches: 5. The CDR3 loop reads CSARQGAIDEQYF. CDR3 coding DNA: TGCAGTGCTAGACAGGGGGCGATCGACGAGCAGTACTTC.

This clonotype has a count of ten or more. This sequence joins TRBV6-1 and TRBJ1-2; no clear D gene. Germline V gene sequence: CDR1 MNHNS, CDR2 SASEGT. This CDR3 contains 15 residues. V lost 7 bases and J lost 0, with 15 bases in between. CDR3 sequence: CASTDAGRANYGYTF. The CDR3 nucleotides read TGTGCCAGCACCGACGCCGGGAGAGCTAACTATGGCTACACCTTC.

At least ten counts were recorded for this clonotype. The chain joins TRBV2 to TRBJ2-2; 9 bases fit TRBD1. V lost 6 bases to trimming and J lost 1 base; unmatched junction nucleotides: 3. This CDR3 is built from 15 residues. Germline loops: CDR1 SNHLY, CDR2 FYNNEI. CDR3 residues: CASRRDRENTGELFF. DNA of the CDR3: TGTGCCAGCAGACGGGACAGGGAGAACACCGGGGAGCTGTTTTTT.